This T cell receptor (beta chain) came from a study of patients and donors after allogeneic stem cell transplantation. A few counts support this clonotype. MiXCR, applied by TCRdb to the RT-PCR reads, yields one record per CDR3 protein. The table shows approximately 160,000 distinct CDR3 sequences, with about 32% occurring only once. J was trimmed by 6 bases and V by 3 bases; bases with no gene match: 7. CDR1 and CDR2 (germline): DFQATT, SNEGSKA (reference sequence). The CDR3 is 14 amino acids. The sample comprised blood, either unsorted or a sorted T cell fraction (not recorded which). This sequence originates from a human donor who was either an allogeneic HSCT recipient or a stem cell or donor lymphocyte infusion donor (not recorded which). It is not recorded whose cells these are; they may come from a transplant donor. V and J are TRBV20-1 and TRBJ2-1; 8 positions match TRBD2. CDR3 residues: CSARGTSRTNEQFF. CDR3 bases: TGCAGTGCTAGGGGGACTAGTCGCACCAATGAGCAGTTCTTC.